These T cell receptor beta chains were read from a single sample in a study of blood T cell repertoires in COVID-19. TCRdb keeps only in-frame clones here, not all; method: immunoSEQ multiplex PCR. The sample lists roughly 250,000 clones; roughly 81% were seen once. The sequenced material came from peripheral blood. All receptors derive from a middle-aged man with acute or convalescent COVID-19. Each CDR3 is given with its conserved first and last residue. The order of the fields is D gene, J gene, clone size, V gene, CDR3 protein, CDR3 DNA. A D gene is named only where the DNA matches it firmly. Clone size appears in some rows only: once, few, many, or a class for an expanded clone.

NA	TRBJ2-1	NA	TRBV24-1	CATSEGSSYNEQFF	TGTGCCACCAGTGAGGGGAGCTCCTACAATGAGCAGTTCTTC
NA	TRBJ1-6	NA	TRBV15	CATSRESVGAGNSPLHF	TGTGCCACCAGCAGAGAATCGGTAGGGGCTGGTAATTCACCCCTCCACTTT
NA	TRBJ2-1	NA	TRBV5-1	CASSLVVGGATNEQFF	TGCGCCAGCAGCTTGGTAGTAGGAGGGGCGACCAATGAGCAGTTCTTC
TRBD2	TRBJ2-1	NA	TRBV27	CASRNSGGSYNEQFF	TGTGCCAGCAGGAATAGCGGGGGCTCCTACAATGAGCAGTTCTTC
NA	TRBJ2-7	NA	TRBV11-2	CASSSLAGGLYEQYF	TGTGCCAGCAGCTCCCTGGCCGGGGGGCTCTACGAGCAGTACTTC
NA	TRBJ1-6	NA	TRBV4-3	CASSQSGSNNSPLHF	TGCGCCAGCAGCCAATCCGGGTCTAATAATTCACCCCTCCACTTT
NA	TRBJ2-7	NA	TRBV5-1	CASSLTASYEQYF	TGCGCCAGCTCCTTAACAGCCTCCTACGAGCAGTACTTC
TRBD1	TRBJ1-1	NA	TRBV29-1	CSVEVKGTGAFF	TGCAGCGTTGAAGTGAAAGGGACAGGAGCTTTCTTT
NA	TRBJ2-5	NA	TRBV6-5	CASSWGGTGETQYF	TGTGCCAGCAGTTGGGGTGGCACAGGGGAGACCCAGTACTTC
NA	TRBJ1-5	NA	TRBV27	CASSLSVGARGVDQPQHF	TGTGCCAGCAGTTTATCGGTGGGGGCAAGAGGGGTGGATCAGCCCCAGCATTTT
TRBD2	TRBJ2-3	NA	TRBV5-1	CASSLIAGGTDTQYF	TGCGCCAGCAGCTTGATTGCGGGAGGCACAGATACGCAGTATTTT
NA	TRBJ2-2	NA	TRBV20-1	CSASGTAGELFF	TGCAGTGCTAGTGGCACAGCCGGGGAGCTGTTTTTT
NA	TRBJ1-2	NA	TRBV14	CASSQGPGHILYGYTF	TGTGCCAGCAGCCAGGGGCCCGGGCACATCCTCTATGGCTACACCTTC
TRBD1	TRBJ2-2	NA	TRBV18	CASSPQFSGQGAGELFF	TGTGCCAGCTCACCACAATTTTCCGGACAGGGGGCCGGGGAGCTGTTTTTT
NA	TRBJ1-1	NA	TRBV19	CASSEQGSEAFF	TGTGCCAGTAGCGAACAGGGTAGCGAAGCTTTCTTT
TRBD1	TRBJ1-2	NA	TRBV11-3	CASSLDQRTGVNGYTF	TGTGCCAGCAGCTTAGATCAAAGGACAGGTGTAAATGGCTACACCTTC
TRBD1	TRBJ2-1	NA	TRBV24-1	CATSDPGTGDNEQFF	TGTGCCACCAGTGATCCAGGGACAGGGGACAATGAGCAGTTCTTC
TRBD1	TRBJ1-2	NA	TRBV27	CASSGQGNDGYTF	TGTGCCAGCAGTGGACAGGGTAACGATGGCTACACCTTC
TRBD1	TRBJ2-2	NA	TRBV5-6	CASSLNGQDTGELFF	TGTGCCAGCAGCTTGAACGGACAGGACACCGGGGAGCTGTTTTTT
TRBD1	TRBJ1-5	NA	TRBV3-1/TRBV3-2	CASSPGTGGNQPQHF	TGTGCCAGCAGCCCCGGGACAGGGGGCAATCAGCCCCAGCATTTT
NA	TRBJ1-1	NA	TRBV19	CASSIFGGEHEAFF	TGTGCCAGTAGTATATTCGGGGGGGAACATGAAGCTTTCTTT
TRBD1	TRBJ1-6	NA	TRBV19	CASSIGVPGQGRSPLHF	TGTGCCAGTAGTATAGGGGTACCGGGACAGGGGAGATCACCCCTCCACTTT
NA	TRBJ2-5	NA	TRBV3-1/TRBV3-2	CASSLRVIQETQYF	TGTGCCAGCAGCCTCCGGGTCATTCAAGAGACCCAGTACTTC
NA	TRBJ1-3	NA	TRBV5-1	CASSLGGGISGNTIYF	TGCGCCAGCAGCTTGGGCGGGGGAATCTCTGGAAACACCATATATTTT
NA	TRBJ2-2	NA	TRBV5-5	CASSFHYSPTGELFF	TGTGCCAGCAGCTTTCATTACAGTCCCACCGGGGAGCTGTTTTTT
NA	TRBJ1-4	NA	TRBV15	CATSRAGTNYEKLFF	TGTGCCACCAGCAGAGCCGGGACAAATTATGAAAAACTGTTTTTT
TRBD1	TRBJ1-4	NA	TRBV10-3	CATLDRSNEKLFF	TGTGCCACCCTGGACAGGTCGAATGAAAAACTGTTTTTT
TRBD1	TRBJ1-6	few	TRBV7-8	CASSLRDSSYNSPLHF	TGTGCCAGCAGCTTAAGGGACAGCTCCTATAATTCACCCCTCCACTTT
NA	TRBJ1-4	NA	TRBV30	CAWSVARGTEKLFF	TGTGCCTGGAGTGTAGCCAGGGGAACCGAAAAACTGTTTTTT
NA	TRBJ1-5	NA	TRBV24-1	CATSDQPDRGRNQPQHF	TGTGCCACCAGTGACCAACCTGACCGAGGGCGGAATCAGCCCCAGCATTTT
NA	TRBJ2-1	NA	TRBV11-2	CASSSPRSAAESYNEQFF	TGTGCCAGCAGCTCCCCGCGTTCGGCGGCCGAGTCCTACAATGAGCAGTTCTTC
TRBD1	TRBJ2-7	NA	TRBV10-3	CAIRRTGNNEQYF	TGTGCCATCAGACGGACAGGGAACAACGAGCAGTACTTC
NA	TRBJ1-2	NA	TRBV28	CASTRSGSYGYTF	TGTGCCAGCACCCGATCAGGGTCCTATGGCTACACCTTC
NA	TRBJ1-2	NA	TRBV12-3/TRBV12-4	CASSPRDTGYTF	TGTGCCAGCAGCCCCCGGGACACTGGCTACACCTTC
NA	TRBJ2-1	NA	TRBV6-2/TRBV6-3	CASSRLGAYNEQFF	TGTGCCAGCAGTCGACTCGGCGCCTACAATGAGCAGTTCTTC
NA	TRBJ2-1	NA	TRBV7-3	CASSLGRGKEQFF	TGTGCCAGCAGCTTAGGTCGGGGGAAAGAGCAGTTCTTC
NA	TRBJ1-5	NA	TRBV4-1	CASSQSASGGNQHF	TGCGCCAGCAGCCAATCAGCGTCTGGCGGCAACCAGCATTTT
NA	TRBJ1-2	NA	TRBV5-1	CASSLGQATLDYGYTF	TGCGCCAGCAGCTTGGGGCAGGCCACTCTGGACTATGGCTACACCTTC
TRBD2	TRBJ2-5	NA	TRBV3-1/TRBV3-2	CASSQEVQRGGWETQYF	TGTGCCAGCAGCCAAGAGGTTCAGCGGGGGGGCTGGGAGACCCAGTACTTC
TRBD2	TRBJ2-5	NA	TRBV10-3	CAIRVAGSNAQYF	TGTGCCATCAGAGTAGCGGGGTCCAACGCCCAGTACTTC
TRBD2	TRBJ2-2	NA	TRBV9	CASSDSGEATGELFF	TGTGCCAGCAGCGATAGCGGGGAAGCAACCGGGGAGCTGTTTTTT
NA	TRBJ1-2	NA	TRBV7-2	CASSLDSNAAGYTF	TGTGCCAGCAGCTTAGATTCTAACGCCGCCGGCTACACCTTC
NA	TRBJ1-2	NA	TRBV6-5	CASTLPPGVAYGYTF	TGTGCCAGCACCCTACCCCCGGGTGTAGCCTATGGCTACACCTTC
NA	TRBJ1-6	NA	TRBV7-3	CASSSTSGRYSPLHF	TGTGCCAGCAGCTCGACTAGCGGACGTTATTCACCCCTCCACTTT
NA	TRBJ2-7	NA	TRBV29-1	CSVLDKGYEQYF	TGCAGCGTTCTGGACAAGGGGTACGAGCAGTACTTC
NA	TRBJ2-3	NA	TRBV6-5	CASSQREYTQYF	TGTGCCAGCAGTCAGAGGGAATATACGCAGTATTTT
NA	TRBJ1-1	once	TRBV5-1	CASSLAAGNTEAFF	TGCGCCAGCAGCTTGGCCGCAGGGAACACTGAAGCTTTCTTT
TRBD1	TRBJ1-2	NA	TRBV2	CASSGPGQLQF	TGTGCCAGCAGCGGGCCGGGACAGCTCCAATTC
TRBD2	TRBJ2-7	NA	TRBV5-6	CASSSGLAGGPFSYEQYF	TGTGCCAGCAGCTCAGGACTAGCGGGGGGCCCATTCTCCTACGAGCAGTACTTC
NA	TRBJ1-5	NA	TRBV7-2	CASSSYDSPQHF	TGTGCCAGCAGCTCGTACGACTCGCCCCAGCATTTT
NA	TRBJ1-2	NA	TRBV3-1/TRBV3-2	CASSQEGRGYGYTF	TGTGCCAGCAGCCAAGAGGGGCGGGGCTATGGCTACACCTTC
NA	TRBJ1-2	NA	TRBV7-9	CASSLQGREGYTF	TGTGCCAGCAGCTTACAGGGGCGCGAGGGCTACACCTTC
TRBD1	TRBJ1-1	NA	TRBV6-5	CASNSAGTVNTEAFF	TGTGCCAGCAACAGCGCCGGGACAGTCAACACTGAAGCTTTCTTT
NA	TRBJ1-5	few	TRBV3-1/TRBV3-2	CASSSTGNQPQHF	TGTGCCAGCAGCTCGACGGGGAATCAGCCCCAGCATTTT
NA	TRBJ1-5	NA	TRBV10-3	CAISESTANQPQHF	TGTGCCATCAGTGAGTCCACAGCCAATCAGCCCCAGCATTTT
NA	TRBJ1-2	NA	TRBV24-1	CASGTPANYGYTF	TGTGCCTCCGGGACACCTGCTAACTATGGCTACACCTTC